These 26 T cell receptor beta chains came from one sample sequenced in a study of T cells in Graves' hyperthyroidism and ophthalmopathy. The TCR beta CDR3 regions underwent amplification using RNA transcripts as the source. Using the HTBI primer set, a first-round RT-PCR was run on the TCR CDR3. MiXCR was run by TCRdb on the multiplex PCR reads, yielding one entry per CDR3 protein. Of around 560,000 distinct CDR3 sequences detected, 16% appear once; the ten largest clones hold about 18%. The sequencing input was blood. These receptor sequences come from a woman aged 18-35 years with Graves' hyperthyroidism.

The rearrangement uses TRBV20-1 and TRBJ2-6, with TRBD2 as a possible D gene (5 bases). The CDR3 has 15 amino acids. Germline V gives CDR1 DFQATT, CDR2 SNEGSKA (reference sequence). V was cut by 6 bases and J by 3 bases, with 15 bases left in between. DNA of the CDR3: TGCAGTGCAGGAGGTTTCCTGGGTGGGGCCAACGTCCTGACTTTC. Residues: CSAGGFLGGANVLTF.

This clonotype was detected ten times or more. This chain uses TRBV7-2 with TRBJ2-7, with TRBD2 identical over 9 bases. The CDR3 runs 14 residues. Germline CDR1 reads SGHTA; CDR2 reads FQGNSA. V lost 4 bases, J lost 3 bases, and 4 bases stayed unmatched. Here the CDR3 DNA reads TGTGCCAGCAGCTACCTAGCGGGAAGCTACGAGCAGTACTTC. This sequence encodes CASSYLAGSYEQYF.

This chain uses TRBV7-9 with TRBJ1-3; TRBD1 agrees at 10 bases. The germline gives CDR1 SEHNR, CDR2 FQNEAQ (reference sequence). Unmatched junction bases numbered 7, after V lost 5 bases and J lost 6 bases. The CDR3 is 15 residues long. CDR3 amino acids: CASSPGGTGVNTIYF. As DNA, the CDR3 is TGTGCCAGCAGCCCCGGAGGGACAGGGGTAAACACCATATATTTT.

This clonotype was counted only a few times. The rearrangement joins TRBV7-9 to TRBJ1-5; TRBD1 matches at 7 bases. Looked up from germline, CDR1 is SEHNR and CDR2 is FQNEAQ (reference sequence). Trimming removed 2 bases from V and 0 bases from J; junction bases left unmatched: 7. This CDR3 is built from 17 residues. CDR3 region: CASSLSGGTFSNQPQHF. The CDR3 coding sequence is TGTGCCAGCAGCTTATCAGGGGGTACTTTTAGCAATCAGCCCCAGCATTTT.

This chain links TRBV5-5 with TRBJ2-1; D perhaps matches TRBD2 (8 bases). CDR1 is SGHKS and CDR2 is YYEKEE in the germline V gene (reference sequence). V lost 0 bases and J lost 2, with 27 bases in between. The CDR3 consists of 21 residues. The CDR3 region has the DNA TGTGCCAGCAGCTTGGATAGGGGGCGCTTTTATCGGGGGGGACCCTACAATGAGCAGTTCTTC. This codes for CASSLDRGRFYRGGPYNEQFF.

V usage is TRBV29-1 and J usage is TRBJ1-1; D is ambiguous. The CDR3 spans 14 residues. The V and J ends lost 4 bases and 0 bases respectively, with 12 bases between them. Germline-derived CDR1 and CDR2 are SQVTM and ANQGSEA. CDR3 amino acids: CSVVGEQMNTEAFF. DNA of the CDR3: TGCAGCGTTGTTGGGGAACAGATGAACACTGAAGCTTTCTTT.

The genes are TRBV15 and TRBJ2-7; D perhaps matches TRBD1 (5 bases). Germline CDR1 is LNHNV and CDR2 is YYDKDF (reference sequence). Trimming pared 4 bases from V and 1 base from J, leaving 8 bases between. CDR3 length: 13 residues. Written as DNA, the CDR3 is TGTGCCACCAGCAACGACAGATCCTACGAGCAGTACTTC. It yields the protein CATSNDRSYEQYF.

The sample holds many counts of this clonotype. The gene calls are TRBV12-3 or TRBV12-4 and TRBJ2-5; D possibly corresponds to TRBD1 (5 bases). CDR3 length: 13 residues. The V end was cut by 3 bases, the J end by 4 bases, with 9 bases between. The chain's CDR3 is CASSFNRLETQYF. Written as DNA, the CDR3 is TGTGCCAGCAGTTTTAACAGGCTAGAGACCCAGTACTTC.

As regards this clonotype: This CDR3 fails to terminate in the conserved phenylalanine or tryptophan, so it likely reflects a read error. The DNA is omitted, as the CDR3 cannot be located on it reliably, and the CDR3 follows TCRdb's listing. The chain couples TRBV2 to TRBJ2-2; the table gives TRBD2 as D, unverified against the DNA. The CDR3 numbers 16 amino acids, ends counted. Germline-derived CDR1 and CDR2 are SNHLY and FYNNEI. This CDR3 is CASRGTSGVITGELFG.

This clonotype was seen repeatedly, ten times or more. V and J are TRBV2 and TRBJ1-2; 8 nucleotides align to TRBD1. CDR1 is SNHLY and CDR2 is FYNNEI in the germline V gene. This CDR3 region has 14 residues. With 11 bases clipped from V and 8 bases from J, the junction kept 16 bases outside the gene matches. CDR3 DNA sequence: TGTGCCGCCCAACAGGGGGAAGATTTCGGCGGCTACACCTTC. It is translated as CAAQQGEDFGGYTF.

This clonotype was seen many times. The rearrangement joins TRBV20-1 to TRBJ2-5; 8 bases agree with TRBD2. CDR3 size: 14 residues. Germline V lookup: CDR1 DFQATT, CDR2 SNEGSKA (reference sequence). V was pared by 2 bases and J by 5 bases, with 7 bases of the junction left unmatched. CDR3 sequence: CSARLAGFRETQYF. The DNA of the CDR3 is TGCAGTGCTAGACTAGCGGGCTTCCGGGAGACCCAGTACTTC.

This clonotype was seen at least ten times. This rearrangement joins TRBV11-2 to TRBJ2-5, with D possibly TRBD1 on 6 matching bases. V was cut by 9 bases and J by 6 bases, with 20 bases left in between. This CDR3 comprises 14 residues. The germline V gene has CDR1 SGHAT and CDR2 FQNNGV. CDR3 bases: TGTGCCAGTAAAACGGGACACCAGGGCCAGACCCAGTACTTC. Its translation: CASKTGHQGQTQYF.

This clonotype was counted at least ten times. The chain uses TRBV20-1 and TRBJ2-7, with D unclear. Germline V CDR1 and CDR2: DFQATT, SNEGSKA (reference sequence). The CDR3 runs to 14 residues. V was cut by 6 bases and J by 4 bases, with 19 bases left in between. The chain's CDR3 is CSAPAYLDPYEQYF. CDR3 DNA sequence: TGCAGTGCCCCCGCCTACCTAGATCCTTACGAGCAGTACTTC.

V is TRBV6-1 and J is TRBJ2-1; TRBD2 aligns across 10 bases. CDR3 length: 16 amino acids. J was trimmed by 8 bases and V by 5 bases; bases with no gene match: 12. Germline assignment: CDR1 MNHNS and CDR2 SASEGT. CDR3 protein: CASSKRIAGGGDEQFF. For the CDR3, the DNA is TGTGCCAGCAGTAAACGAATAGCGGGGGGAGGCGATGAGCAGTTCTTC.

Many counts were recorded for this clonotype. The chain is built from TRBV2 and TRBJ2-7; no clear D. This CDR3 is built from 14 residues. Germline loops: CDR1 SNHLY, CDR2 FYNNEI. V was cut by 2 bases and J by 0 bases, with 8 bases left in between. CDR3 residues: CASSEPRISYEQYF. The DNA of the CDR3 is TGTGCCAGCAGTGAACCCAGGATCTCCTACGAGCAGTACTTC. Supplemented by reference TRBV2 and TRBJ2-7, the full variable domain reads EPEVTQTPSHQVTQMGQEVILRCVPISNHLYFYWYRQILGQKVEFLVSFYNNEISEKSEIFDDQFSVERPDGSNFTLKIRSTKLEDSAMYFCASSEPRISYEQYFGPGTRLTVT.

This clonotype came up a few times. V and J are TRBV20-1 and TRBJ2-7, with 9 bases aligning to TRBD2. The CDR3 extends over 15 amino acids. V shed 5 bases, J shed 2 bases, and the junction held 10 bases outside the gene matches. CDR1 is DFQATT, CDR2 SNEGSKA, per germline (reference sequence). CDR3 sequence reads: CSAEARRGGAYEQYF. CDR3 coding DNA: TGCAGTGCTGAGGCCCGGCGGGGGGGAGCCTACGAGCAGTACTTC.

The sample holds many counts of this clonotype. The CDR3 reads CATSRDLRGGSEAFF. CDR3 DNA sequence: TGTGCCACCAGCAGAGATCTTAGAGGGGGGTCTGAAGCTTTCTTT. V and J are TRBV15 and TRBJ1-1; the D gene is possibly TRBD1 (6 bases). Deletions cut 0 bases from V and 6 bases from J, with 14 bases between. The CDR3 sequence is 15 residues long. Germline CDR1 reads LNHNV; CDR2 reads YYDKDF (reference sequence).

The chain uses TRBV4-1 and TRBJ2-7, with D tentatively TRBD1 or TRBD2 (5 bases each). The CDR3 is made up of 17 amino acids. Trimming removed 5 bases at V and 0 bases at J, with 20 bases between. Per germline, CDR1 MGHRA and CDR2 YSYEKL. As DNA, the CDR3 is TGCGCCAGCAGCGAAGCTGGAGTTGGGGGAGCCTCCTACGAGCAGTACTTC. It yields the protein CASSEAGVGGASYEQYF.

This clonotype was counted many times. The chain has TRBV24-1 and TRBJ2-5; perhaps TRBD1 as D (5 bases). Germline CDR1 KGHDR, CDR2 SFDVKD. Deletions cut 5 bases from V and 1 base from J, with 7 bases between. The CDR3 contains 13 residues. This chain's CDR3 is CATSGRAQETQYF. The CDR3 DNA is TGTGCCACCAGTGGCAGGGCCCAAGAGACCCAGTACTTC.

This clonotype was counted many times. The CDR3 sequence is CAWESTGQETQYF. In DNA form, the CDR3 reads TGTGCCTGGGAGTCGACAGGCCAAGAGACCCAGTACTTC. The chain uses TRBV30 and TRBJ2-5; weak D call: TRBD1 (6 bases). Trimming took off 5 bases at V and 1 base at J, with 11 bases between the two ends. CDR1 and CDR2 from the germline V gene are GTSNPN and SVGIG (reference sequence). This CDR3 is built from 13 residues.

V usage is TRBV7-9 and J usage is TRBJ1-3; D gene unclear. This CDR3 is built from 16 residues. The germline CDR1 and CDR2 sequences are SEHNR and FQNEAQ (reference sequence). The V and J ends lost 3 bases and 0 bases respectively, with 12 bases between them. The CDR3 sequence is CASSFEGRPSGNTIYF. In DNA, the CDR3 is TGTGCCAGCAGCTTTGAGGGCAGGCCCTCTGGAAACACCATATATTTT.

This clonotype was recorded a few times. At one end, the junction sequence differs from germline, possibly due to a read error. The V call is TRBV2, the J call TRBJ2-7, with 11 nucleotides matching TRBD2. This CDR3 is 18 amino acids long. The germline gives CDR1 SNHLY, CDR2 FYNNEI. The CDR3 DNA sequence: TGCGCCAGCAGCCGGGTAGCGGGGGGGCCATCCGGGTCCTACGAGCAGTACTTC. Translating it yields CASSRVAGGPSGSYEQYF.

This clonotype was found once. V usage is TRBV7-3 and J usage is TRBJ2-1, with TRBD2 matching 8 bases. Germline-derived CDR1 and CDR2 are SGHTA and FQGTGA. The CDR3 extends over 15 amino acids. V trimming: 6 bases; J trimming: 7 bases; junction bases outside the gene matches: 11. CDR3 nucleotide sequence: TGTGCCAGCAGTCTATCCCGGGGGGGCGCGAATGAGCAGTTCTTC. It codes for CASSLSRGGANEQFF.

The chain is built from TRBV13 and TRBJ1-1, with D perhaps TRBD1 (6 bases). The V gene's germline CDR1 is PRHDT and CDR2 FYEKMQ (reference sequence). The germline V and J ends were trimmed by 5 bases and 1 base, with 17 bases remaining between them. The CDR3 is 16 residues long. The CDR3 DNA follows: TGTGCCAGCAGCCCAGATGGGGGGCTCTCGAACACTGAAGCTTTCTTT. Encoded protein: CASSPDGGLSNTEAFF.

In this sample, this clonotype turned up a few times. This chain links TRBV5-1 with TRBJ2-5, with 9 bases that match TRBD2. The germline V gene encodes CDR1 SGHRS and CDR2 YFSETQ. The V and J ends lost 3 bases and 1 base, in that order; junction bases with no gene match: 7. The CDR3 loop spans 16 amino acids. CDR3 in DNA: TGCGCCAGCAGCTGGGTTTTGGGACTAGCCCAAGAGACCCAGTACTTC. Translated: CASSWVLGLAQETQYF.

This clonotype showed up just a few times. The J gene is TRBJ2-5, the V gene TRBV4-2; TRBD2 aligns across 7 bases. The length of the CDR3 is 14 residues. The V and J ends lost 1 base and 3 bases, in that order; junction bases with no gene match: 2. From germline, CDR1 is LGHNA and CDR2 YNFKEQ. The chain's CDR3 is CASSQVGGEETQYF. For the CDR3, the DNA is TGTGCCAGCAGCCAAGTGGGAGGGGAAGAGACCCAGTACTTC.